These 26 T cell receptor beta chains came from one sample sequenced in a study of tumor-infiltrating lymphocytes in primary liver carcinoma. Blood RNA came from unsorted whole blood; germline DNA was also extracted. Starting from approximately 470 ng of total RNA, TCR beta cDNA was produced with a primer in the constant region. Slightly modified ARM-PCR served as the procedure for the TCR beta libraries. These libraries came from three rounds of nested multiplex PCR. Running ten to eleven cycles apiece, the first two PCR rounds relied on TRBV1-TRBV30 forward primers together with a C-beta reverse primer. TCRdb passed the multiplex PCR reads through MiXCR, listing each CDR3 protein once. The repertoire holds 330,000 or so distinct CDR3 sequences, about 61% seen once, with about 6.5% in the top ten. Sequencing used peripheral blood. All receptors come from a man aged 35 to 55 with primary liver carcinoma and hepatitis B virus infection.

CDR3 amino acids: CASSLEAGGDQPQHF. The DNA for the CDR3 is TGCGCCAGCAGCTTGGAGGCAGGGGGGGATCAGCCCCAGCATTTT. V and J are TRBV5-1 and TRBJ1-5; TRBD1 agrees at 7 bases. The CDR3 length is 15 residues. Germline assignment: CDR1 SGHRS and CDR2 YFSETQ. Trimming removed 0 bases from V and 5 bases from J; junction bases left unmatched: 5.

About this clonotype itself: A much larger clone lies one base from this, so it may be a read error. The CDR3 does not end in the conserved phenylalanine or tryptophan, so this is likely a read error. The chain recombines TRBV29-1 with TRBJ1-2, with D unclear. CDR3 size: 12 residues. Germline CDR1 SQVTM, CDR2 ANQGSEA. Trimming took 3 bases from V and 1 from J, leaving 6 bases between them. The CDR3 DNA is TGCAGCGTTGAGGGCGATAACTATGGCTACACCCTC. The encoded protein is CSVEGDNYGYTL.

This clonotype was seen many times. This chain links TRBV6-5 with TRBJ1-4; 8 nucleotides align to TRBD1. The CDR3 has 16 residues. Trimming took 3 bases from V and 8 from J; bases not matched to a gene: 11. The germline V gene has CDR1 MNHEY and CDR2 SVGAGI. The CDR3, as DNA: TGTGCCAGCAGTTATTCCGGGACAGGCCGGCGGGAAAAACTGTTTTTT. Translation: CASSYSGTGRREKLFF.

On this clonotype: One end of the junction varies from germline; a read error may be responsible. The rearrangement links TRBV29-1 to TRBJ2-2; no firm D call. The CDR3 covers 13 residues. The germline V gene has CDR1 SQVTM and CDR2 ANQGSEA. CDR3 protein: CSVEEQNAGELFF. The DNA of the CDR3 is TGCAGCGTTGAAGAACAGAACGCCGGGGAGCTGTTTTTT.

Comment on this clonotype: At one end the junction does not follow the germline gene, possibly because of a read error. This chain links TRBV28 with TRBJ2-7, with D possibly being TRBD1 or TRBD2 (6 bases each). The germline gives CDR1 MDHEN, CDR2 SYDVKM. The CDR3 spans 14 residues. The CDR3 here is CVSSPGGTPVEQYF. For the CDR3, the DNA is TGTGTCAGCAGCCCCGGGGGCACACCCGTCGAGCAGTACTTC.

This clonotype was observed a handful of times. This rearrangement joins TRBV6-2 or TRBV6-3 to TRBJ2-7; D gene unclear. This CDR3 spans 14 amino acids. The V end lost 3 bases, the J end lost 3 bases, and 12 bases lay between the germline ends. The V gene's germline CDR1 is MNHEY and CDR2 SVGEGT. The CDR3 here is CASSYGPGFYEQYF. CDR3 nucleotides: TGTGCCAGCAGTTATGGCCCCGGGTTCTACGAGCAGTACTTC.

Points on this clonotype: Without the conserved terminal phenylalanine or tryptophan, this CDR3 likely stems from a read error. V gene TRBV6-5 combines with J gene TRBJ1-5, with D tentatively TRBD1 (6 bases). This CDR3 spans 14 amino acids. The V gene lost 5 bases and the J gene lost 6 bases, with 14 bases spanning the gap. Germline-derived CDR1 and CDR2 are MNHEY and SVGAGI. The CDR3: CASSTAGAGQPQHL. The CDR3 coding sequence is TGTGCCAGCAGTACCGCAGGGGCGGGTCAGCCCCAGCATTTG.

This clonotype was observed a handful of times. The CDR3 bases are TGCGCCAGCAGAAGGGGCGGGACTCTTGGCGATGAGCAGTTCTTC. It yields the protein CASRRGGTLGDEQFF. J is TRBJ2-1 and V is TRBV5-1, with D possibly being TRBD2 (6 bases). The CDR3 covers 15 residues. Germline V CDR1 and CDR2: SGHRS, YFSETQ. V lost 5 bases and J 8 bases, leaving 20 bases between the germline ends.

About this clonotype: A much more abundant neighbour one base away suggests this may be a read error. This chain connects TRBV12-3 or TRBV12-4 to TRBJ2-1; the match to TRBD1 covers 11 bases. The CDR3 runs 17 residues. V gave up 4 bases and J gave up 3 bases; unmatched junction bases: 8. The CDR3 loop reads CASSYPTGTGGYNEQFF. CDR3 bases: TGTGCCAGCAGTTACCCAACCGGGACAGGGGGCTACAATGAGCAGTTCTTC.

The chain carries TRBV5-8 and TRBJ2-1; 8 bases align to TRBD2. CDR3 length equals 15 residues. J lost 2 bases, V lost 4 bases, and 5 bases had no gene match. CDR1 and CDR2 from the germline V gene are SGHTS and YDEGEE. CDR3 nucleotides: TGTGCCAGCAGCAGAGCGGGAGCACCCTACAATGAGCAGTTCTTC. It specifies CASSRAGAPYNEQFF.

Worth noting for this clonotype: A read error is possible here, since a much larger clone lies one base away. For the CDR3, the DNA is TGTGCCAGCAGCTCGGCCGGACGGTCCGAGCAGTACTTC. It codes for CASSSAGRSEQYF. The rearrangement joins TRBV5-5 to TRBJ2-7; D remains unclear. V was trimmed by 3 bases and J by 6 bases, leaving 13 bases between them. The CDR3 length is 13 residues. Germline assignment: CDR1 SGHKS and CDR2 YYEKEE (reference sequence).

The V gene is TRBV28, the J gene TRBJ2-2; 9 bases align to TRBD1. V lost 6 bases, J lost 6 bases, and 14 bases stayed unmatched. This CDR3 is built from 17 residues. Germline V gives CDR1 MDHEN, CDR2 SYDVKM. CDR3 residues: CASRKTGGQGFPGELFF. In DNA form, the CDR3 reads TGTGCCAGCAGGAAAACCGGAGGACAGGGGTTTCCCGGGGAGCTGTTTTTT. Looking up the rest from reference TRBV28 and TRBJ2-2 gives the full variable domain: DVKVTQSSRYLVKRTGEKVFLECVQDMDHENMFWYRQDPGLGLRLIYFSYDVKMKEKGDIPEGYSVSREKKERFSLILESASTNQTSMYLCASRKTGGQGFPGELFFGEGSRLTVL.

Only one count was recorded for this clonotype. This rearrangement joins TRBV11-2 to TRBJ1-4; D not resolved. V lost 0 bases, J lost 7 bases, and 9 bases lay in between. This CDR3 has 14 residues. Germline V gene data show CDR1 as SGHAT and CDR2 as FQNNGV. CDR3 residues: CASSLDVRREKLFF. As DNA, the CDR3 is TGTGCCAGCAGCTTAGATGTCCGCCGTGAAAAACTGTTTTTT.

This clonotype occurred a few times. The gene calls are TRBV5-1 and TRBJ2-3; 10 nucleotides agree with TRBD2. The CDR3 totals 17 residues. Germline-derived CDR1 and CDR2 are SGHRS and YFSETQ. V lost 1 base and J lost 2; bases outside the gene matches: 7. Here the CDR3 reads CASSLKAGGFHTDTQYF. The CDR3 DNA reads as TGCGCCAGCAGCTTGAAAGCGGGAGGGTTTCACACAGATACGCAGTATTTT.

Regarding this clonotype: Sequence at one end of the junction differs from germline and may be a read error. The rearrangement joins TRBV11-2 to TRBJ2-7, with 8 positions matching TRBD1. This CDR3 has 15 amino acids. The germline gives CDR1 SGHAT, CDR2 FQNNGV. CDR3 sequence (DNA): TGTGTCAGCAGCTTATCCCCGGGACAGGCGGACGAGCACTACTTC. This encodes CVSSLSPGQADEHYF.

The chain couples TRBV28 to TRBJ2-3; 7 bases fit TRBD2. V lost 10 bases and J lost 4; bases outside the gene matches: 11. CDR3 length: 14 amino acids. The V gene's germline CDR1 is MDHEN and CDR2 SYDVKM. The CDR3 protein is CATARGGSADTQYF. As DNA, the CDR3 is TGTGCCACCGCGCGGGGCGGGAGTGCAGATACGCAGTATTTT.

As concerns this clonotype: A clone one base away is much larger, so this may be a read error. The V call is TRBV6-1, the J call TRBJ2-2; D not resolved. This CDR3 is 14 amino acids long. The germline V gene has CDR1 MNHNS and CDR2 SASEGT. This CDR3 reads CASSEEPRTVELFF. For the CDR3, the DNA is TGTGCCAGCAGTGAAGAGCCTCGCACCGTGGAGCTGTTTTTT.

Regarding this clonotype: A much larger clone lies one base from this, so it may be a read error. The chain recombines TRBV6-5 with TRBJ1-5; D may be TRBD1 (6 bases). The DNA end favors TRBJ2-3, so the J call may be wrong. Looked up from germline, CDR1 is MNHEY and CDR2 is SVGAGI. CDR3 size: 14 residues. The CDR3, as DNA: TGTGCCAGCAGCCCCTCCCGGGACAATCAGCCCCAGTATTTT. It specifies CASSPSRDNQPQYF.

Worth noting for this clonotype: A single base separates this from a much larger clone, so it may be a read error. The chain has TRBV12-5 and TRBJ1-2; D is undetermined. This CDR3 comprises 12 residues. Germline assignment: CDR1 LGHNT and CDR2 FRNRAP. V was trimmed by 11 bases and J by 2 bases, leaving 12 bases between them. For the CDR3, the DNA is TGTGCTGGTGCGGACGGAAACTATGGCTACACCTTC. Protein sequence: CAGADGNYGYTF.

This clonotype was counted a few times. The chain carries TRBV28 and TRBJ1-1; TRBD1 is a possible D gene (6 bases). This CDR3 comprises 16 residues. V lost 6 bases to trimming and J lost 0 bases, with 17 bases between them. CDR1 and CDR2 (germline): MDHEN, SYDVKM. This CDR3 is CASRGQTLVMNTEAFF. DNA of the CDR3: TGTGCCAGCAGAGGACAGACGCTAGTCATGAACACTGAAGCTTTCTTT. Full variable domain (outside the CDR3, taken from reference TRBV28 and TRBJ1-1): DVKVTQSSRYLVKRTGEKVFLECVQDMDHENMFWYRQDPGLGLRLIYFSYDVKMKEKGDIPEGYSVSREKKERFSLILESASTNQTSMYLCASRGQTLVMNTEAFFGQGTRLTVV.

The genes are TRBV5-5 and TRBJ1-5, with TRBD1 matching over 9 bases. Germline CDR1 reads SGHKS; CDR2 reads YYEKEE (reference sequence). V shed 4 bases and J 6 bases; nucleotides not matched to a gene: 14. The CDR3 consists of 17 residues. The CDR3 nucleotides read TGTGCCAGCAGCCCAGGACAGGGGACGACCCTGAGTCAGCCCCAGCATTTT. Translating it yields CASSPGQGTTLSQPQHF. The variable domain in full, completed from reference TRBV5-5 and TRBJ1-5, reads DAGVTQSPTHLIKTRGQQVTLRCSPISGHKSVSWYQQVLGQGPQFIFQYYEKEERGRGNFPDRFSARQFPNYSSELNVNALLLGDSALYLCASSPGQGTTLSQPQHFGDGTRLSIL.

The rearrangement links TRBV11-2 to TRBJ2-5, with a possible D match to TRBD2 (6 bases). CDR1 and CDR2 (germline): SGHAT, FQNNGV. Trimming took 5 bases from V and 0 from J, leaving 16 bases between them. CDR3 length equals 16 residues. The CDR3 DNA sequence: TGTGCCAGCAGCGGGGAACTAGCACCGTACCAAGAGACCCAGTACTTC. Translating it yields CASSGELAPYQETQYF.

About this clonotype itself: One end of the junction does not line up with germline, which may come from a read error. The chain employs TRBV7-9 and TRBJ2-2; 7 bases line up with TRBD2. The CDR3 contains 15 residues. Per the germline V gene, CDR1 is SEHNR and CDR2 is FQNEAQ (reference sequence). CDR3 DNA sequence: TGTGCCAGCAGCCCGAGCGGGGAGTACACCAGGGAGCTGTTTTTT. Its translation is CASSPSGEYTRELFF.

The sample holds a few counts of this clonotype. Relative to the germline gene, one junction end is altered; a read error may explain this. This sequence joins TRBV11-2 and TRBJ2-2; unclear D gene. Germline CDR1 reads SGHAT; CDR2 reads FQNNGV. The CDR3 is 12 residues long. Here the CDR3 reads CVSSSRTGELFF. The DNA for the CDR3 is TGTGTCAGCAGCTCGCGGACCGGGGAGCTGTTTTTT.

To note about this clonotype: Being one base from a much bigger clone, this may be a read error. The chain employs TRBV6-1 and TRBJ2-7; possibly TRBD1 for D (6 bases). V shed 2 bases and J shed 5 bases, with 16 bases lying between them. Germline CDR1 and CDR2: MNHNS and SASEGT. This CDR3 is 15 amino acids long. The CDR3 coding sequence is TGTGCCAGCAGTGAAATCGGGACAAGTTCCCACGAGCAGTACTTC. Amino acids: CASSEIGTSSHEQYF.

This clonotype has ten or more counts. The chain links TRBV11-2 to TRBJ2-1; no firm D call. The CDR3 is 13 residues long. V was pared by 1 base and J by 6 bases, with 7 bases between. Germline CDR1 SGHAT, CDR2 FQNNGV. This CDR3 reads CASSLGELNEQFF. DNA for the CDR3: TGTGCCAGCAGCTTAGGTGAGCTCAATGAGCAGTTCTTC.